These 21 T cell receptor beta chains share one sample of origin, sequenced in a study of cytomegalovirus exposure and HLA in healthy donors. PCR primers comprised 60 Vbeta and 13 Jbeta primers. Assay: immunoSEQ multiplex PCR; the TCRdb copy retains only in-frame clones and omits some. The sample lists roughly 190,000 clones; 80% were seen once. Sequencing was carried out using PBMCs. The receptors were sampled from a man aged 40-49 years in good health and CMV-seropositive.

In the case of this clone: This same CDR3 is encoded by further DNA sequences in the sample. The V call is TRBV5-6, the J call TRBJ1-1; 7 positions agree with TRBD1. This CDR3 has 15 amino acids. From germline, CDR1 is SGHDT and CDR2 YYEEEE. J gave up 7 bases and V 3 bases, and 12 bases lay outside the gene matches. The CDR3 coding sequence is TGTGCCAGCAGCTCGCAGGGGGTAGGGATCGATGAAGCTTTCTTT. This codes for CASSSQGVGIDEAFF.

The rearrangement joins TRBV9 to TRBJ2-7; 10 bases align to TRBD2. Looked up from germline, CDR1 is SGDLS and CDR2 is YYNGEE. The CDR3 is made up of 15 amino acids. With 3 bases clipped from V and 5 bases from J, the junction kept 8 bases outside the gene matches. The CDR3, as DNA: TGTGCCAGCAGCGCCCTTAGCGGGGGGTTACACGAGCAGTACTTC. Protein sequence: CASSALSGGLHEQYF.

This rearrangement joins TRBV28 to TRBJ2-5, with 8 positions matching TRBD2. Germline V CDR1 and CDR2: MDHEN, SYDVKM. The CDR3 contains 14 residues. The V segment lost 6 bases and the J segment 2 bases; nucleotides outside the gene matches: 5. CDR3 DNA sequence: TGTGCCAGCAGGGCTAGCGGGCGTCAAGAGACCCAGTACTTC. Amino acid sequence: CASRASGRQETQYF.

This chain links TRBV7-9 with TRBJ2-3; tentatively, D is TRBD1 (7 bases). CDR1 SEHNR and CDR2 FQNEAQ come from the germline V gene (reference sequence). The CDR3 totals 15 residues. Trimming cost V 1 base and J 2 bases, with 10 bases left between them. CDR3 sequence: CASSLVEGATDTQYF. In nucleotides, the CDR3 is TGTGCCAGCAGCTTAGTGGAGGGGGCCACAGATACGCAGTATTTT.

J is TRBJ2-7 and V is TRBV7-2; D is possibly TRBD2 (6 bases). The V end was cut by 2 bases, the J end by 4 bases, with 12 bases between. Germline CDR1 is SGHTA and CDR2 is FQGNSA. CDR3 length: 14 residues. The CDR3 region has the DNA TGTGCCAGCAGCTTATCCGGGGGATTATACGAGCAGTACTTC. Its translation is CASSLSGGLYEQYF.

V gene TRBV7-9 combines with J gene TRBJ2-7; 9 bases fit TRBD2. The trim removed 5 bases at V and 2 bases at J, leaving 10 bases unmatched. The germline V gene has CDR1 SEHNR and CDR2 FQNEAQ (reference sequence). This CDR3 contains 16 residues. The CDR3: CASSPTRGGVPYEQYF. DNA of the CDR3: TGTGCCAGCAGCCCCACGCGGGGGGGAGTCCCCTACGAGCAGTACTTC.

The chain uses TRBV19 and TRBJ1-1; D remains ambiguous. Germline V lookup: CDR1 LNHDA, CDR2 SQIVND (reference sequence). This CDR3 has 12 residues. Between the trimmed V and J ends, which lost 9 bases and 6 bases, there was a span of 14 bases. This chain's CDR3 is CARRRLRAEAFF. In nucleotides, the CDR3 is TGTGCCAGGAGACGGTTGAGGGCTGAAGCTTTCTTT.

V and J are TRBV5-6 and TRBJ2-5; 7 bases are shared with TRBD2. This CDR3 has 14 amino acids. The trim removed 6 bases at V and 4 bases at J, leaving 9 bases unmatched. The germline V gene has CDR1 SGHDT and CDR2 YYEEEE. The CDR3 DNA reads TGTGCCAGCACCTTTGTTGGGAGGGGAGAGACCCAGTACTTC. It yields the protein CASTFVGRGETQYF.

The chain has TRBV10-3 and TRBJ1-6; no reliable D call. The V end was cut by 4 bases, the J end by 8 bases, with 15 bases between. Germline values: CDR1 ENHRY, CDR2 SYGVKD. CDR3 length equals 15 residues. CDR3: CAISVTPTRDSPLHF. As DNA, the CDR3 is TGTGCCATCAGTGTTACCCCCACGAGGGATTCACCCCTCCACTTT.

The CDR3, as DNA: TGTGCCAGCAGCTCCGGGACAGTTAACATTCAGTACTTC. It yields the protein CASSSGTVNIQYF. The chain couples TRBV5-8 to TRBJ2-4; 7 bases agree with TRBD1. The trim removed 3 bases at V and 7 bases at J, leaving 4 bases unmatched. The CDR3 has 13 amino acids. Germline lookup yields CDR1 SGHTS and CDR2 YDEGEE.

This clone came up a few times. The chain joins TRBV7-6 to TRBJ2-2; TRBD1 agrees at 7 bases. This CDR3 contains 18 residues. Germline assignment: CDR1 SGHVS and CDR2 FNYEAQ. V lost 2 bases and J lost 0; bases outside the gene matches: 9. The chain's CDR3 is CASSLRSRDSTNTGELFF. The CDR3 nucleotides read TGTGCCAGCAGCTTAAGATCCCGGGACAGCACGAACACCGGGGAGCTGTTTTTT.

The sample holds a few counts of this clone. The CDR3 protein is CASSLGGLLEEETQYF. The CDR3 DNA sequence: TGTGCCAGCAGCCTCGGGGGACTACTGGAGGAGGAGACCCAGTACTTC. This rearrangement joins TRBV11-2 to TRBJ2-5, with 7 bases matching TRBD2. CDR1 and CDR2 (germline): SGHAT, FQNNGV. This CDR3 has 16 amino acids. V shed 5 bases, J shed 5 bases, and the junction held 14 bases outside the gene matches.

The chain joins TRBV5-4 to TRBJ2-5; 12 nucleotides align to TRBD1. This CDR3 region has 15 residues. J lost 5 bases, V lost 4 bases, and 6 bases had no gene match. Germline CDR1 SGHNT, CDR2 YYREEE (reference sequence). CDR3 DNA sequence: TGTGCCAGCAGCATAGGGACAGGGGGCTTGGAGACCCAGTACTTC. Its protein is CASSIGTGGLETQYF. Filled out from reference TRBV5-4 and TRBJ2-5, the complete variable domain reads ETGVTQSPTHLIKTRGQQVTLRCSSQSGHNTVSWYQQALGQGPQFIFQYYREEENGRGNFPPRFSGLQFPNYSSELNVNALELDDSALYLCASSIGTGGLETQYFGPGTRLLVL.

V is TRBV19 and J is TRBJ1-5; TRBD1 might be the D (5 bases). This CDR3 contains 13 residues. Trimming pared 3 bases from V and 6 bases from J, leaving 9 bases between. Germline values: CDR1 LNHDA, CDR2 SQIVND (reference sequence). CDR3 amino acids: CASSMRDSQPQHF. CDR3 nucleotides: TGTGCCAGTAGTATGAGAGACAGTCAGCCCCAGCATTTT.

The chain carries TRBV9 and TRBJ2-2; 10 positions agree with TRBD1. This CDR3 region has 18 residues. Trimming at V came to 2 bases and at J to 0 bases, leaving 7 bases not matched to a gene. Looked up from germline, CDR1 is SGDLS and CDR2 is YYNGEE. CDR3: CASSVGQGGRPNTGELFF. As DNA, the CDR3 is TGTGCCAGCAGCGTCGGACAGGGGGGAAGACCGAACACCGGGGAGCTGTTTTTT.

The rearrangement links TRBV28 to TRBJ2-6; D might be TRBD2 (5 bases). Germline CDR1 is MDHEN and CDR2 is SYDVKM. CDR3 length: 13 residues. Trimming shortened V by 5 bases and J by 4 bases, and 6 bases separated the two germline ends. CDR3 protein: CASSPGGANVLTF. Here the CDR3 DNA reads TGTGCCAGCAGTCCGGGGGGGGCCAACGTCCTGACTTTC.

CDR3 loop: CASSVAGTENQPQHF. DNA of the CDR3: TGTGCCAGCAGCGTGGCTGGGACAGAGAATCAGCCCCAGCATTTT. The rearrangement links TRBV9 to TRBJ1-5, with 7 bases matching TRBD1. This CDR3 spans 15 amino acids. V was clipped by 2 bases and J by 4 bases; unmatched bases: 6. Germline V CDR1 and CDR2: SGDLS, YYNGEE.

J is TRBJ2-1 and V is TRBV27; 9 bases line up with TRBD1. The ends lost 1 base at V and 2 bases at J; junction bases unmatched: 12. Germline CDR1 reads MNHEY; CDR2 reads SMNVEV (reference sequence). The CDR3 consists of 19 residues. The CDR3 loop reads CASSLLTGGVTSTYNEQFF. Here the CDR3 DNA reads TGTGCCAGCAGTTTATTGACAGGGGGTGTGACAAGTACCTACAATGAGCAGTTCTTC.

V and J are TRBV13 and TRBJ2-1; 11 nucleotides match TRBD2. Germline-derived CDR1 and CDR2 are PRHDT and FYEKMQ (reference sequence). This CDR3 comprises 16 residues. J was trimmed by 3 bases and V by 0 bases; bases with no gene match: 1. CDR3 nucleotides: TGTGCCAGCAGCTTAGGCCTAGCGGGGGGCTACAATGAGCAGTTCTTC. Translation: CASSLGLAGGYNEQFF.

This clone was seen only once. CDR3 nucleotides: TGTGCCAGCACCCAAGGGGGTTCTGGGGCCAACGTCCTGACTTTC. Translated: CASTQGGSGANVLTF. This chain uses TRBV27 with TRBJ2-6; a weak D match, TRBD1 (6 bases). Germline-derived CDR1 and CDR2 are MNHEY and SMNVEV (reference sequence). The V and J ends lost 7 bases and 1 base respectively, with 11 bases between them. This CDR3 contains 15 residues.

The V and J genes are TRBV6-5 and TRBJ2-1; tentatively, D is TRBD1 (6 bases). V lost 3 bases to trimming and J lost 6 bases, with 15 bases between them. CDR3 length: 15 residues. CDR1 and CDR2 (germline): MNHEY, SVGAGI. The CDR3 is CASSYRQVLSNEQFF. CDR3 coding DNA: TGTGCCAGCAGTTATCGACAGGTCCTTTCCAATGAGCAGTTCTTC.